These 5 T cell receptor beta chains were all obtained from the same sample, sequenced in a study of T cell repertoires in cytomegalovirus infection. What these receptors recognize is not known. TCRdb independently ran MiXCR on the reads; one entry per CDR3 protein. The sample has 700,000 to 950,000 distinct CDR3 sequences, 30% to 35% seen once. The sample consisted of cultured CD8+ T cells from PBMCs, taken from culture after CMV antigen stimulation. The origin of the receptors is a human donor in good health (CMV status not recorded). Some clones in this sample may be carry-over from other donors' samples.

The rearrangement links TRBV6-5 to TRBJ2-2; unclear D gene. Trimming removed 7 bases from V and 2 bases from J, with 8 bases in between. Germline CDR1 reads MNHEY; CDR2 reads SVGAGI. The CDR3 has 13 residues. The CDR3 DNA follows: TGTGCCAGCATGAAAGATAACACCGGGGAGCTGTTTTTT. As protein: CASMKDNTGELFF.

This clonotype was counted many times. This rearrangement joins TRBV6-6 to TRBJ2-5, with D possibly TRBD1 on 6 matching bases. CDR3 length equals 20 residues. CDR1 is MNHNY, CDR2 SVGAGI, per germline (reference sequence). Trimming removed 2 bases at V and 3 bases at J, with 28 bases between. This CDR3 reads CASSYPTGTPQRESKETQYF. Here the CDR3 DNA reads TGTGCCAGCAGTTACCCAACCGGGACACCCCAACGTGAATCCAAAGAGACCCAGTACTTC.

In this sample, this clonotype turned up a few times. The J gene is TRBJ2-1, the V gene TRBV19; D not resolved. The CDR3 loop spans 15 amino acids. Per the germline V gene, CDR1 is LNHDA and CDR2 is SQIVND (reference sequence). Trimming left V 3 bases short and J 6 bases short, with 15 bases between. The CDR3 nucleotides are TGTGCCAGTAGTATCGCTGGGGATGTGGGCAATGAGCAGTTCTTC. This translates into CASSIAGDVGNEQFF.

The rearrangement joins TRBV5-1 to TRBJ1-1, with D unclear. V lost 4 bases and J 5 bases, leaving 15 bases between the germline ends. Germline CDR1 SGHRS, CDR2 YFSETQ. This CDR3 comprises 14 residues. CDR3 in DNA: TGCGCCAGCAGCCAATGGAGCTCAGATACTGAAGCTTTCTTT. Its protein is CASSQWSSDTEAFF.

The rearrangement links TRBV19 to TRBJ2-1; D ambiguous. Germline loops: CDR1 LNHDA, CDR2 SQIVND (reference sequence). The germline V and J ends were trimmed by 3 bases and 2 bases, with 11 bases remaining between them. The CDR3 has 15 residues. The CDR3 coding sequence is TGTGCCAGTAGTATCAGGTGGGAAACCTACAATGAGCAGTTCTTC. It codes for CASSIRWETYNEQFF.